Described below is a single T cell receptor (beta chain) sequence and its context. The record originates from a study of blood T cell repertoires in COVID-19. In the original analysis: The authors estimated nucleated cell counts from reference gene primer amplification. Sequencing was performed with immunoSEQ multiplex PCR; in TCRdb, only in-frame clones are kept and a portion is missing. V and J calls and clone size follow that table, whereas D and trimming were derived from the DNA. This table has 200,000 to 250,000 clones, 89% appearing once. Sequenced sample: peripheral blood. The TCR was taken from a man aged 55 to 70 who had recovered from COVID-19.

CDR3 in amino acids: CASSLGQNEKLFF. Written as DNA, the CDR3 is TGTGCCAGCAGCTTAGGGCAAAATGAAAAACTGTTTTTT. This chain joins TRBV11-2 and TRBJ1-4; no clear D. CDR3 length: 13 residues. Trimming removed 1 base at V and 5 bases at J, with 5 bases between. Germline assignment: CDR1 SGHAT and CDR2 FQNNGV. The whole variable domain, filled in from reference TRBV11-2 and TRBJ1-4, reads EAGVAQSPRYKIIEKRQSVAFWCNPISGHATLYWYQQILGQGPKLLIQFQNNGVVDDSQLPKDRFSAERLKGVDSTLKIQPAKLEDSAVYLCASSLGQNEKLFFGSGTQLSVL.